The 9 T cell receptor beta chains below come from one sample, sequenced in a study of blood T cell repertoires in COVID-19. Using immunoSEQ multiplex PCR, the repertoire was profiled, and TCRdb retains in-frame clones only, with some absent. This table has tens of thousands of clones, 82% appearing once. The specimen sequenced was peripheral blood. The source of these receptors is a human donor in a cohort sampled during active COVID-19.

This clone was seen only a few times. The CDR3 here is CASSRKVSTGVNSPLHF. CDR3 bases: TGTGCCAGCAGCCGCAAAGTCTCGACGGGGGTGAATTCACCCCTCCACTTT. The chain recombines TRBV3-1 (or the pseudogene TRBV3-2) with TRBJ1-6; TRBD1 is a possible D gene (5 bases). This CDR3 is built from 17 residues. From germline, CDR1 is LGHDT and CDR2 YNNKEL (reference sequence). The V end lost 4 bases, the J end lost 7 bases, and 20 bases lay between the germline ends.

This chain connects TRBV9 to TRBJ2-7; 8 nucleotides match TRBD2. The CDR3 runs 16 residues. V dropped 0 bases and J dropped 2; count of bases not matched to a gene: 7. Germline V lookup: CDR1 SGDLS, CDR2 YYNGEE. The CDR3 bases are TGTGCCAGCAGCGTAGCGGCGGTAGCGGGGACCTACGAGCAGTACTTC. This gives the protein CASSVAAVAGTYEQYF.

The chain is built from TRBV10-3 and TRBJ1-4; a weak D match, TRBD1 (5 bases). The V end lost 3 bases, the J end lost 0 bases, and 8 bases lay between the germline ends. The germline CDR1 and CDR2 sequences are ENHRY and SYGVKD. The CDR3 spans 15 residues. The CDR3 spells CAISDSGSTNEKLFF. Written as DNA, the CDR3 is TGTGCCATCAGTGATTCAGGGTCAACTAATGAAAAACTGTTTTTT.

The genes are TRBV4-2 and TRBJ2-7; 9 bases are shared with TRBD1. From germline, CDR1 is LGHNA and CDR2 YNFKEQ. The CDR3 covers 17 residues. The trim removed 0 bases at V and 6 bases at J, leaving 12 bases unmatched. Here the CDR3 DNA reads TGTGCCAGCAGCCAAGACCTACCCGGGACAGGGATTCTCGAGCAGTACTTC. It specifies CASSQDLPGTGILEQYF.

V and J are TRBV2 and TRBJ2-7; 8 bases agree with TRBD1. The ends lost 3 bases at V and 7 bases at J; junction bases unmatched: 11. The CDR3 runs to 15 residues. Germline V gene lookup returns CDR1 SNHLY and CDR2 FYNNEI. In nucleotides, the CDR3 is TGTGCCAGCAGTGACAGGAGGCAGGGGGCTGTAGAGCAGTACTTC. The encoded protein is CASSDRRQGAVEQYF.

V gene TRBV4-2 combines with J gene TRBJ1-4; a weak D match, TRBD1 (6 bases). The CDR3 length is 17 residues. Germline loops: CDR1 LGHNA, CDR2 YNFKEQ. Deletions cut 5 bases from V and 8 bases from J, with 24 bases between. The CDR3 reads CASSTQTETGLEEKLFF. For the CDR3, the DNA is TGTGCCAGCAGCACTCAGACGGAGACAGGATTAGAAGAAAAACTGTTTTTT.

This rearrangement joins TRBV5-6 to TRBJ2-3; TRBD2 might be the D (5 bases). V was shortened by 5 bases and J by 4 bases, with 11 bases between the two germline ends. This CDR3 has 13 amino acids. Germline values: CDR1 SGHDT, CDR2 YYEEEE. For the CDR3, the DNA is TGTGCCAGCAGTCTGCTAGCTGCAGATACGCAGTATTTT. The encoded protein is CASSLLAADTQYF.

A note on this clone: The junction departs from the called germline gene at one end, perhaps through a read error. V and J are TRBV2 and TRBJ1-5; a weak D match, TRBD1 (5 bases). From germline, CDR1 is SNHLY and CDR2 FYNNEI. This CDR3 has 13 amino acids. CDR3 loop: CASREGTYQPQHF. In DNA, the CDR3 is TGTGCCAGCAGAGAAGGGACTTATCAGCCCCAGCATTTT.

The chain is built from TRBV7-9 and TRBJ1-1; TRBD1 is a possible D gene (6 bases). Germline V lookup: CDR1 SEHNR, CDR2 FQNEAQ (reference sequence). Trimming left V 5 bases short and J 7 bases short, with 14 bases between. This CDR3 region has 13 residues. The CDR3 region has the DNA TGTGCCAGCAGCAAACAGGGAGGGGGTGAAGCTTTCTTT. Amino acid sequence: CASSKQGGGEAFF. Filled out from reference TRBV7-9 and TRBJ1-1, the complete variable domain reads DTGVSQNPRHKITKRGQNVTFRCDPISEHNRLYWYRQTLGQGPEFLTYFQNEAQLEKSRLLSDRFSAERPKGSFSTLEIQRTEQGDSAMYLCASSKQGGGEAFFGQGTRLTVV.